This T cell receptor (beta chain) was sequenced during a study of T cell clonotyping in hematopoietic cell transplantation. Produced via immunoSEQ multiplex PCR; TCRdb's table is partial and in-frame only. The table records roughly 40,000 clones, 90% to 95% of them present only once. Sequenced material: peripheral blood mononuclear cells. This sequence was found in a woman aged 50 to 60 in good health. Some clones in this sample may be carry-over from other donors' samples.

CDR3 DNA sequence: TGCGCCAGCAGCCAAGGACAGGGAAACACTGAAGCTTTCTTT. It codes for CASSQGQGNTEAFF. The V and J genes are TRBV4-3 and TRBJ1-1, with 7 positions matching TRBD1. Unmatched junction bases numbered 1, after V lost 1 base and J lost 2 bases. The CDR3 has 14 residues. Germline-derived CDR1 and CDR2 are LGHNA and YSLEER.